One and the same sample provided the 21 T cell receptor beta chains below, sequenced in a study of blood T cell repertoires in COVID-19. Generated by immunoSEQ multiplex PCR, the TCRdb table keeps only in-frame clones and is missing some. Of some 390,000 clones in the sample, approximately 90% are singletons; the top ten hold around 1.1%. Material for sequencing was PBMCs or T cells enriched from blood (not recorded which). The receptors shown here come from a man between 25 and 39 years old who had recovered from COVID-19.

J is TRBJ2-1 and V is TRBV28; D is ambiguous. CDR1 and CDR2 from the germline V gene are MDHEN and SYDVKM. V was trimmed by 7 bases and J by 0 bases, leaving 16 bases between them. This CDR3 is built from 16 residues. DNA of the CDR3: TGTGCCAGCATGGTTCAGGCCCCTGACTCCTACAATGAGCAGTTCTTC. It specifies CASMVQAPDSYNEQFF.

This CDR3 reads CASSNPGGWDPGPDTQYF. The CDR3 region has the DNA TGTGCCAGCAGCAATCCAGGGGGGTGGGACCCTGGCCCAGATACGCAGTATTTT. The chain uses TRBV21-1 and TRBJ2-3; the table calls TRBD1, which could not be checked here. TRBV21-1 is noted as a pseudogene. The CDR3 spans 18 residues.

The chain is built from TRBV6-5 and TRBJ2-7, with D possibly TRBD1 on 5 matching bases. Germline CDR1 and CDR2: MNHEY and SVGAGI. V gave up 7 bases and J gave up 0 bases, with 7 bases separating them. CDR3 length: 12 amino acids. The DNA of the CDR3 is TGTGCCAGCAAGGGGAACTCCTACGAGCAGTACTTC. It yields the protein CASKGNSYEQYF.

The V and J genes are TRBV5-1 and TRBJ1-6, with D perhaps TRBD1 (5 bases). The CDR3 contains 14 residues. Germline CDR1 reads SGHRS; CDR2 reads YFSETQ. Trimming cost V 0 bases and J 8 bases, with 9 bases left between them. CDR3 DNA: TGCGCCAGCAGCTTGGCGGGGGAGTATTCACCCCTCCACTTT. Translation: CASSLAGEYSPLHF. Complete variable domain (other parts from reference TRBV5-1 and TRBJ1-6): KAGVTQTPRYLIKTRGQQVTLSCSPISGHRSVSWYQQTPGQGLQFLFEYFSETQRNKGNFPGRFSGRQFSNSRSEMNVSTLELGDSALYLCASSLAGEYSPLHFGNGTRLTVT.

This chain joins TRBV28 and TRBJ1-3; no clear D. V lost 1 base to trimming and J lost 3 bases, with 10 bases between them. The CDR3 consists of 15 residues. Germline V gene sequence: CDR1 MDHEN, CDR2 SYDVKM. CDR3: CASSLSAAGGNTIYF. The CDR3 DNA sequence: TGTGCCAGCAGTTTATCGGCGGCCGGTGGAAACACCATATATTTT.

The chain uses TRBV7-9 and TRBJ2-7; TRBD1 agrees at 10 bases. The CDR3 runs to 16 residues. The germline gives CDR1 SEHNR, CDR2 FQNEAQ (reference sequence). V lost 3 bases to trimming and J lost 2 bases; unmatched junction nucleotides: 7. The chain's CDR3 is CASSLLGDRGPYEQYF. In DNA form, the CDR3 reads TGTGCCAGCAGCTTGCTTGGGGACAGGGGTCCCTACGAGCAGTACTTC. Combining the CDR3 with reference TRBV7-9 and TRBJ2-7 gives the whole variable domain DTGVSQNPRHKITKRGQNVTFRCDPISEHNRLYWYRQTLGQGPEFLTYFQNEAQLEKSRLLSDRFSAERPKGSFSTLEIQRTEQGDSAMYLCASSLLGDRGPYEQYFGPGTRLTVT.

The chain recombines TRBV28 with TRBJ2-7; D perhaps matches TRBD2 (6 bases). CDR3 length: 13 residues. In germline, CDR1 is MDHEN, CDR2 SYDVKM. V was clipped by 7 bases and J by 4 bases, with 14 bases between them. The CDR3, as DNA: TGTGCCAGCATTTCGGGAGCCGGGTACGAGCAGTACTTC. Protein: CASISGAGYEQYF.

The sample holds one count of this clone. CDR3 protein: CASSSGLAGPDTQYF. The CDR3 nucleotides are TGCGCCAGCAGCTCGGGACTAGCGGGACCAGATACGCAGTATTTT. The rearrangement joins TRBV5-1 to TRBJ2-3; the match to TRBD2 covers 13 bases. V lost 3 bases, J lost 4 bases, and 2 bases stayed unmatched. The CDR3 sequence is 15 residues long. CDR1 SGHRS and CDR2 YFSETQ come from the germline V gene. Based on the CDR3 plus reference TRBV5-1 and TRBJ2-3, the full variable domain is KAGVTQTPRYLIKTRGQQVTLSCSPISGHRSVSWYQQTPGQGLQFLFEYFSETQRNKGNFPGRFSGRQFSNSRSEMNVSTLELGDSALYLCASSSGLAGPDTQYFGPGTRLTVL.

The chain uses TRBV7-8 and TRBJ1-2; D may be TRBD1 (5 bases). The CDR3 length is 15 residues. V was pared by 2 bases and J by 0 bases, with 10 bases between. The V gene's germline CDR1 is SGHVS and CDR2 FQNEAQ. In nucleotides, the CDR3 is TGTGCCAGCAGCTTAAATCAGGGCCCTAACTATGGCTACACCTTC. Translation gives CASSLNQGPNYGYTF.

This sequence joins TRBV6-5 and TRBJ1-1, with D perhaps matching TRBD1 (5 bases). Germline V lookup: CDR1 MNHEY, CDR2 SVGAGI. The length of the CDR3 is 11 residues. Trimming took 11 bases from V and 3 from J, leaving 10 bases between them. The CDR3 sequence is CASQGYTEAFF. The CDR3 DNA is TGTGCCTCTCAGGGATACACTGAAGCTTTCTTT.

V gene TRBV7-9 combines with J gene TRBJ2-1, with D hard to call. V was pared by 4 bases and J by 7 bases, with 14 bases between. Per the germline V gene, CDR1 is SEHNR and CDR2 is FQNEAQ (reference sequence). This CDR3 is 14 amino acids long. In nucleotides, the CDR3 is TGTGCCAGCAGCTCTTGGCCAGTCGGGAATGAGCAGTTCTTC. Translating it yields CASSSWPVGNEQFF.

The V gene is TRBV27, the J gene TRBJ2-1; D possibly corresponds to TRBD2 (6 bases). Germline V gives CDR1 MNHEY, CDR2 SMNVEV (reference sequence). V was trimmed by 5 bases and J by 3 bases, leaving 17 bases between them. The CDR3 has 16 residues. The CDR3 loop is CASSPHPGSFYNEQFF. Here the CDR3 DNA reads TGTGCCAGCAGTCCCCATCCCGGGAGTTTCTACAATGAGCAGTTCTTC.

The chain recombines TRBV7-8 with TRBJ2-2; 9 nucleotides match TRBD1. Losses at the gene ends were 4 bases for V and 7 bases for J; bases not matched to a gene: 4. Germline V gives CDR1 SGHVS, CDR2 FQNEAQ. The CDR3 consists of 14 residues. Written as DNA, the CDR3 is TGTGCCAGCAGCTCCAGGACAGGGGTCGGGGAGCTGTTTTTT. It encodes CASSSRTGVGELFF. The whole variable domain, remainder taken from reference TRBV7-8 and TRBJ2-2, is GAGVSQSPRYKVAKRGQDVALRCDPISGHVSLFWYQQALGQGPEFLTYFQNEAQLDKSGLPSDRFFAERPEGSVSTLKIQRTQQEDSAVYLCASSSRTGVGELFFGEGSRLTVL.

In nucleotides, the CDR3 is TGCGCCAGCAGGGCAGGGGGAACCCAAGAGACCCAGTACTTC. It encodes CASRAGGTQETQYF. V usage is TRBV5-1 and J usage is TRBJ2-5; 7 bases are a match to TRBD1. The CDR3 length is 14 residues. The V gene end was trimmed by 5 bases and the J gene end by 1 base; junction bases not matched to a gene: 5. Germline V gives CDR1 SGHRS, CDR2 YFSETQ.

The chain has TRBV4-1 and TRBJ1-1; D unclear. Germline CDR1 is MGHRA and CDR2 is YSYEKL. Trimming left V 0 bases short and J 3 bases short, with 14 bases between. The CDR3 length is 16 residues. CDR3 sequence reads: CASSQDRAGRDTEAFF. The CDR3 DNA follows: TGCGCCAGCAGCCAAGATCGGGCGGGGAGGGACACTGAAGCTTTCTTT.

The chain links TRBV2 to TRBJ1-2; 9 positions match TRBD1. This CDR3 is built from 15 residues. Looked up from germline, CDR1 is SNHLY and CDR2 is FYNNEI. V was clipped by 7 bases and J by 7 bases; unmatched bases: 13. Written as DNA, the CDR3 is TGTGCCAGCACCGGACAGGGGACGGGCTCTGGTGGCTACACCTTC. As protein: CASTGQGTGSGGYTF. Full variable domain (outside the CDR3, taken from reference TRBV2 and TRBJ1-2): EPEVTQTPSHQVTQMGQEVILRCVPISNHLYFYWYRQILGQKVEFLVSFYNNEISEKSEIFDDQFSVERPDGSNFTLKIRSTKLEDSAMYFCASTGQGTGSGGYTFGSGTRLTVV.

The chain joins TRBV14 to TRBJ1-1, with D possibly TRBD1 on 6 matching bases. Per germline, CDR1 SGHDN and CDR2 FVKESK. The CDR3 covers 16 residues. Trimming removed 1 base at V and 3 bases at J, with 15 bases between. The DNA of the CDR3 is TGTGCCAGCAGCCAAGTAGGGCAGGGGCAATACACTGAAGCTTTCTTT. It encodes CASSQVGQGQYTEAFF.

This chain links TRBV6-5 with TRBJ1-1, with D perhaps matching TRBD1 (6 bases). The CDR3 is made up of 13 amino acids. Germline-derived CDR1 and CDR2 are MNHEY and SVGAGI. The ends were cut back, 7 bases at V and 3 bases at J, with 12 bases in the middle. CDR3 amino acids: CASNNRADTEAFF. CDR3 in DNA: TGTGCCAGCAACAACAGGGCAGACACTGAAGCTTTCTTT.

The chain carries TRBV5-5 and TRBJ1-2; 10 positions agree with TRBD1. V shed 2 bases, J shed 6 bases, and the junction held 4 bases outside the gene matches. CDR1 is SGHKS, CDR2 YYEKEE, per germline (reference sequence). The CDR3 covers 14 residues. The CDR3 bases are TGTGCCAGCAGCTTTAAGACAGGGGGCGATGGCTACACCTTC. Translating it yields CASSFKTGGDGYTF.

The J gene is TRBJ1-4, the V gene TRBV7-2; no clear D gene. CDR1 is SGHTA and CDR2 is FQGNSA in the germline V gene. Trimming shortened V by 2 bases and J by 7 bases, and 8 bases separated the two germline ends. CDR3 length: 13 residues. CDR3 sequence reads: CASSLNGFEKLFF. The CDR3 DNA reads TGTGCCAGCAGCTTAAACGGTTTTGAAAAACTGTTTTTT.

The chain employs TRBV5-1 and TRBJ2-2; the match to TRBD2 covers 11 bases. The CDR3 loop spans 14 amino acids. V was clipped by 7 bases and J by 5 bases; unmatched bases: 4. Germline V gives CDR1 SGHRS, CDR2 YFSETQ. This chain's CDR3 is CASARLAGTGELFF. The DNA of the CDR3 is TGCGCCAGCGCAAGACTAGCGGGGACCGGGGAGCTGTTTTTT.